The 31 T cell receptor beta chains presented below share a single source sample, sequenced in a study of blood T cell repertoires in COVID-19. Repertoires were generated with immunoSEQ multiplex PCR, while TCRdb's copy carries only in-frame clones and drops some. Of almost 200,000 clones in the sample, 89% were seen once. The sample was PBMCs or T cells enriched from blood (not recorded which). The receptors derive from a woman under 30 who had recovered from COVID-19.

This clone showed up just a few times. The rearrangement joins TRBV5-1 to TRBJ2-1; 8 bases match TRBD2. Germline V gene data show CDR1 as SGHRS and CDR2 as YFSETQ. V lost 0 bases to trimming and J lost 6 bases; unmatched junction nucleotides: 5. The CDR3 is 15 amino acids. CDR3 in amino acids: CASSLALAGINEQFF. The CDR3 region has the DNA TGCGCCAGCAGCTTGGCCCTAGCGGGTATCAATGAGCAGTTCTTC.

The genes are TRBV5-1 and TRBJ1-2; D remains ambiguous. This CDR3 region has 14 residues. The V gene lost 0 bases and the J gene lost 4 bases, with 10 bases spanning the gap. The germline V gene encodes CDR1 SGHRS and CDR2 YFSETQ. The CDR3 spells CASSLAGVGYGYTF. CDR3 bases: TGCGCCAGCAGCTTGGCCGGGGTCGGCTATGGCTACACCTTC. Combining the CDR3 with reference TRBV5-1 and TRBJ1-2 gives the whole variable domain KAGVTQTPRYLIKTRGQQVTLSCSPISGHRSVSWYQQTPGQGLQFLFEYFSETQRNKGNFPGRFSGRQFSNSRSEMNVSTLELGDSALYLCASSLAGVGYGYTFGSGTRLTVV.

The rearrangement joins TRBV20-1 to TRBJ1-2, with D maybe TRBD1 (5 bases). The germline gives CDR1 DFQATT, CDR2 SNEGSKA (reference sequence). The CDR3 loop spans 14 amino acids. The germline V and J ends were trimmed by 3 bases and 5 bases, with 16 bases remaining between them. The CDR3 region is CSASIKGVGYGYTF. Written as DNA, the CDR3 is TGCAGTGCTAGTATAAAAGGGGTAGGGTATGGCTACACCTTC.

The rearrangement links TRBV5-1 to TRBJ2-1, with 8 bases matching TRBD2. J was trimmed by 0 bases and V by 0 bases; bases with no gene match: 5. This CDR3 contains 17 residues. The V gene's germline CDR1 is SGHRS and CDR2 YFSETQ. The CDR3 coding sequence is TGCGCCAGCAGCTTGGGGCGGGGGGACTCCTCCTACAATGAGCAGTTCTTC. Its protein is CASSLGRGDSSYNEQFF.

The chain has TRBV2 and TRBJ1-1; the D is unclear. The V and J ends lost 2 bases and 4 bases respectively, with 11 bases between them. The CDR3 runs to 14 residues. The germline gives CDR1 SNHLY, CDR2 FYNNEI. CDR3 amino acids: CASSESGWGTEAFF. The CDR3 region has the DNA TGTGCCAGCAGTGAAAGCGGCTGGGGCACTGAAGCTTTCTTT.

V and J are TRBV30 and TRBJ1-4, with 8 bases lining up with TRBD1. CDR3 length: 14 amino acids. CDR1 is GTSNPN and CDR2 is SVGIG in the germline V gene (reference sequence). With 2 bases clipped from V and 5 bases from J, the junction kept 4 bases outside the gene matches. CDR3: CAWSRDRLNEKLFF. As DNA, the CDR3 is TGTGCCTGGAGTCGGGACAGGTTGAATGAAAAACTGTTTTTT.

The chain couples TRBV20-1 to TRBJ2-1; no clear D. CDR1 DFQATT and CDR2 SNEGSKA come from the germline V gene (reference sequence). The CDR3 contains 11 residues. The ends were cut back, 8 bases at V and 6 bases at J, with 11 bases in the middle. CDR3 protein: CSTVSSNEQFF. The CDR3 DNA reads TGCAGTACCGTTTCTAGCAATGAGCAGTTCTTC.

Ten or more counts support this clone. The CDR3 bases are TGCAGTGCTAGTTCCGGACAGGGAAGCACAGATACGCAGTATTTT. Protein: CSASSGQGSTDTQYF. V gene TRBV20-1 combines with J gene TRBJ2-3, with TRBD1 matching 8 bases. Germline CDR1 and CDR2: DFQATT and SNEGSKA (reference sequence). Trimming cost V 3 bases and J 0 bases; bases outside gene matches: 5. There are 15 residues in the CDR3.

The rearrangement links TRBV2 to TRBJ1-2; tentative D call: TRBD1 (5 bases). Trimming removed 5 bases from V and 2 bases from J, with 18 bases in between. The germline CDR1 and CDR2 sequences are SNHLY and FYNNEI. The CDR3 totals 16 residues. The CDR3, as DNA: TGTGCCAGCAGTCTGAAACTCGGGGGATCAAACTATGGCTACACCTTC. Translating gives CASSLKLGGSNYGYTF.

This chain links TRBV24-1 with TRBJ2-3; 9 bases align to TRBD1. V lost 10 bases, J lost 7 bases, and 5 bases stayed unmatched. The CDR3 runs to 12 residues. Germline V gene lookup returns CDR1 KGHDR and CDR2 SFDVKD. Written as DNA, the CDR3 is TGTGCCACTGGGACAGGGACGAATACGCAGTATTTT. Amino acid sequence: CATGTGTNTQYF.

The genes are TRBV30 and TRBJ2-7; D gene unclear. CDR1 and CDR2 from the germline V gene are GTSNPN and SVGIG (reference sequence). There are 15 residues in the CDR3. Trimming left V 0 bases short and J 0 bases short, with 12 bases between. The CDR3 loop is CAWSVRTVVSYEQYF. The CDR3 region has the DNA TGTGCCTGGAGTGTACGCACAGTTGTCTCCTACGAGCAGTACTTC.

The chain uses TRBV7-9 and TRBJ2-2; D is uncertain. Germline assignment: CDR1 SEHNR and CDR2 FQNEAQ (reference sequence). V was cut by 8 bases and J by 5 bases, with 15 bases left in between. The CDR3 contains 14 residues. DNA of the CDR3: TGTGCCAGCCTCGTACCCTTCCTAACCGGGGAGCTGTTTTTT. This codes for CASLVPFLTGELFF. The full variable domain, its missing parts supplied by reference TRBV7-9 and TRBJ2-2, is DTGVSQNPRHKITKRGQNVTFRCDPISEHNRLYWYRQTLGQGPEFLTYFQNEAQLEKSRLLSDRFSAERPKGSFSTLEIQRTEQGDSAMYLCASLVPFLTGELFFGEGSRLTVL.

This clone was counted a single time. This sequence joins TRBV3-1 (or the pseudogene TRBV3-2) and TRBJ1-6; TRBD1 agrees at 8 bases. The CDR3 totals 14 residues. V trimming: 2 bases; J trimming: 10 bases; junction bases outside the gene matches: 4. Per germline, CDR1 LGHDT and CDR2 YNNKEL (reference sequence). Here the CDR3 DNA reads TGTGCCAGCAGCCAAACAGGGGGGTTGTCACCCCTCCACTTT. It yields the protein CASSQTGGLSPLHF.

CDR3 coding DNA: TGTGCCAGTAGACTGGACGGACTAAACTATGGCTACACCTTC. This sequence encodes CASRLDGLNYGYTF. J is TRBJ1-2 and V is TRBV19; the D is unclear. Trimming cost V 6 bases and J 2 bases, with 13 bases left between them. Germline V CDR1 and CDR2: LNHDA, SQIVND (reference sequence). The length of the CDR3 is 14 residues.

The chain links TRBV2 to TRBJ2-5; no clear D. The ends were cut back, 6 bases at V and 1 base at J, with 9 bases in the middle. There are 13 residues in the CDR3. Germline V CDR1 and CDR2: SNHLY, FYNNEI. CDR3 DNA sequence: TGTGCCAGCAGGCTAGATTTCCAAGAGACCCAGTACTTC. This sequence encodes CASRLDFQETQYF.

This clone was seen only once. The V and J genes are TRBV5-1 and TRBJ1-1; D perhaps matches TRBD1 (5 bases). V dropped 4 bases and J dropped 5 bases, with 15 bases sitting between them. The CDR3 is made up of 14 amino acids. Germline CDR1 is SGHRS and CDR2 is YFSETQ. In DNA form, the CDR3 reads TGCGCCAGCAGCCAAGGGGTAAGGGGAACTGAAGCTTTCTTT. Its protein is CASSQGVRGTEAFF.

The J gene is TRBJ2-3, the V gene TRBV19; TRBD2 agrees at 13 bases. Germline CDR1 and CDR2: LNHDA and SQIVND (reference sequence). This CDR3 region has 18 residues. The trim removed 6 bases at V and 6 bases at J, leaving 15 bases unmatched. CDR3 amino acids: CASSFDFTSGGVLDTQYF. CDR3 in DNA: TGTGCCAGTAGCTTCGACTTTACTAGCGGGGGGGTTCTGGATACGCAGTATTTT.

The rearrangement links TRBV12-5 to TRBJ1-2; D unclear. CDR3 size: 12 residues. V was cut by 0 bases and J by 8 bases, with 7 bases left in between. From germline, CDR1 is LGHNT and CDR2 FRNRAP. CDR3 loop: CASGLVEGGYTF. The CDR3 region has the DNA TGTGCTAGTGGTTTGGTAGAGGGCGGCTACACCTTC.

The chain couples TRBV11-2 to TRBJ2-3, with D perhaps matching TRBD2 (5 bases). V gave up 2 bases and J gave up 0 bases, with 12 bases separating them. The CDR3 spans 16 residues. Looked up from germline, CDR1 is SGHAT and CDR2 is FQNNGV. CDR3 DNA sequence: TGTGCCAGCAGCTTACGGGGTCTTGGTAGCACAGATACGCAGTATTTT. It is translated as CASSLRGLGSTDTQYF.

The chain joins TRBV19 to TRBJ1-2, with D uncertain. From germline, CDR1 is LNHDA and CDR2 SQIVND (reference sequence). Deletions cut 3 bases from V and 6 bases from J, with 11 bases between. The CDR3 spans 13 residues. Here the CDR3 DNA reads TGTGCCAGTAGTATGAAGGCGGGAGATGGCTACACCTTC. Translating gives CASSMKAGDGYTF.

The chain carries TRBV9 and TRBJ1-6; D is possibly TRBD1 (6 bases). The CDR3 runs 15 residues. V gave up 0 bases and J gave up 9 bases, with 13 bases separating them. CDR1 and CDR2 from the germline V gene are SGDLS and YYNGEE. CDR3 in DNA: TGTGCCAGCAGCGTAGAGGGGGGGATTAGTTCACCCCTCCACTTT. Residues: CASSVEGGISSPLHF.

The V and J genes are TRBV11-2 and TRBJ2-3, with D possibly being TRBD2 (6 bases). Germline V CDR1 and CDR2: SGHAT, FQNNGV. The CDR3 contains 16 residues. V was pared by 5 bases and J by 0 bases, with 15 bases between. Here the CDR3 DNA reads TGTGCCAGCAGCCCACAGACTAGAGCCAGCACAGATACGCAGTATTTT. Its protein is CASSPQTRASTDTQYF.

This sequence joins TRBV19 and TRBJ2-2; 7 bases are shared with TRBD1. V trimming: 7 bases; J trimming: 5 bases; junction bases outside the gene matches: 7. CDR3 size: 14 residues. Germline loops: CDR1 LNHDA, CDR2 SQIVND (reference sequence). This chain's CDR3 is CASIETGLTGELFF. CDR3 nucleotide sequence: TGTGCCAGTATCGAGACAGGGTTAACCGGGGAGCTGTTTTTT.

The chain carries TRBV11-1 and TRBJ1-1; D is uncertain. V lost 4 bases, J lost 0 bases, and 12 bases lay in between. Germline V gene sequence: CDR1 SGHAT, CDR2 FQDESV (reference sequence). The CDR3 is made up of 15 amino acids. CDR3 residues: CASSSGGRMNTEAFF. In nucleotides, the CDR3 is TGTGCCAGCAGCTCTGGCGGCCGGATGAACACTGAAGCTTTCTTT.

The rearrangement joins TRBV5-6 to TRBJ2-7; a weak D match, TRBD2 (5 bases). Trimming shortened V by 2 bases and J by 2 bases, and 17 bases separated the two germline ends. Germline CDR1 is SGHDT and CDR2 is YYEEEE. The CDR3 is 16 residues long. The CDR3 region is CASSLATEAFTYEQYF. In DNA, the CDR3 is TGTGCCAGCAGCTTAGCCACGGAGGCATTCACCTACGAGCAGTACTTC.

V gene TRBV21-1 combines with J gene TRBJ1-5; the tabulated D call, TRBD1, remains unverified against the DNA. TRBV21-1 is listed as a pseudogene. The CDR3 extends over 16 amino acids. Written as DNA, the CDR3 is TGTGCCAGCAGCAAACGAAGGACAGGGGGTTATCAGCCCCAGCATTTT. Translating gives CASSKRRTGGYQPQHF.

This chain links TRBV13 with TRBJ2-1; 11 bases map to TRBD2. Germline CDR1 and CDR2: PRHDT and FYEKMQ (reference sequence). The CDR3 loop spans 17 amino acids. V trimming: 5 bases; J trimming: 0 bases; junction bases outside the gene matches: 6. CDR3 sequence reads: CASSAGTSGSSYNEQFF. The CDR3 bases are TGTGCCAGCAGCGCCGGGACTAGCGGAAGCTCCTACAATGAGCAGTTCTTC.

V is TRBV6-1 and J is TRBJ1-5, with D maybe TRBD1 (5 bases). The CDR3 spans 15 residues. Germline V gene data show CDR1 as MNHNS and CDR2 as SASEGT. The germline V and J ends were trimmed by 3 bases and 2 bases, with 11 bases remaining between them. CDR3 sequence reads: CASSEGGRGNQPQHF. CDR3 nucleotide sequence: TGTGCCAGCAGTGAGGGAGGCAGGGGCAATCAGCCCCAGCATTTT.

The chain links TRBV5-1 to TRBJ2-7, with a tentative D call TRBD2 (5 bases). The CDR3 totals 14 residues. CDR1 SGHRS and CDR2 YFSETQ come from the germline V gene. The ends were cut back, 2 bases at V and 3 bases at J, with 12 bases in the middle. This chain's CDR3 is CASSFWEGSYEQYF. The CDR3 bases are TGCGCCAGCAGCTTCTGGGAAGGGAGCTACGAGCAGTACTTC.

The V gene is TRBV7-2, the J gene TRBJ2-2, with 12 bases matching TRBD2. This CDR3 spans 17 amino acids. CDR1 and CDR2 from the germline V gene are SGHTA and FQGNSA. V gave up 6 bases and J gave up 4 bases; unmatched junction bases: 9. CDR3 bases: TGTGCCAGCAGGGACGTGCGGACTAGCGGGGTCACCGGGGAGCTGTTTTTT. It specifies CASRDVRTSGVTGELFF.

Worth noting for this clone: A read error may be the cause here, since a much bigger clone is one base away. The CDR3 sequence is CASSEWTGGYNEQFF. CDR3 DNA sequence: TGTGCCAGCAGCGAATGGACAGGTGGTTACAATGAGCAGTTCTTC. The genes are TRBV6-4 and TRBJ2-1; 7 nucleotides line up with TRBD1. With 6 bases clipped from V and 4 bases from J, the junction kept 9 bases outside the gene matches. Germline CDR1 reads MRHNA; CDR2 reads SNTAGT. The CDR3 runs to 15 residues.